This is a list of T cell receptor beta chains from one sample in a study of response to subunit inactivated influenza vaccine. Via MiXCR, TCRdb re-called the RT-PCR reads, giving one row per CDR3 protein. The sample has fewer than 650,000 distinct CDR3 sequences, roughly 13% seen once. Here the sequenced sample was PBMCs from blood, taken about 40 days after vaccination. The receptor set was obtained from a man in his fifties or sixties who received an inactivated influenza vaccine. Both conserved end residues are trimmed from each CDR3. The listing skips clone size in some rows; elsewhere it reads once, few, many or a size class.

J: TRBJ2-7
size: .
V: TRBV28
CDR3: ASMDRASYEQY

J: TRBJ1-2
size: .
V: TRBV12-3/TRBV12-4
CDR3: ASSLSWIFFTDKDNYGYT

J: TRBJ1-1
size: .
V: TRBV7-9
CDR3: ASSSKSMNTEAF

J: TRBJ1-4
size: .
V: TRBV5-6
CDR3: ASSFTATNEKLF

J: TRBJ1-2
size: few
V: TRBV12-3/TRBV12-4
CDR3: ASSPGTGLRGYT

J: TRBJ2-3
size: .
V: TRBV12-3/TRBV12-4
CDR3: ASSPLDRSQDTQY

J: TRBJ1-2
size: many
V: TRBV5-8
CDR3: ASSLDSTARGDGYT

J: TRBJ2-7
size: few
V: TRBV6-1
CDR3: ASTPAGGIYEQY

J: TRBJ2-6
size: .
V: TRBV15
CDR3: ATSTRTGPLSGANVLT

J: TRBJ1-1
size: few
V: TRBV10-3
CDR3: GQSQELNTEAF

J: TRBJ1-1
size: few
V: TRBV6-5
CDR3: ASSYLQGRSEAF

J: TRBJ2-3
size: .
V: TRBV4-3
CDR3: ASSQELAGDDTQY

J: TRBJ2-3
size: .
V: TRBV12-3/TRBV12-4
CDR3: ASVGRPSTDTQY

J: TRBJ2-3
size: many
V: TRBV10-3
CDR3: AISVTSGADTQY

J: TRBJ1-2
size: .
V: TRBV5-1
CDR3: ASSLGPTGTGDPNYGYT

J: TRBJ2-7
size: .
V: TRBV20-1
CDR3: SARDPLAGEIEQY

J: TRBJ2-7
size: .
V: TRBV7-9
CDR3: ASSRGEEQGLTYEQY

J: TRBJ2-7
size: .
V: TRBV6-2/TRBV6-3
CDR3: ATQRTSGSYEQY

J: TRBJ1-2
size: .
V: TRBV5-1
CDR3: ASSQGRLYGYT

J: TRBJ2-5
size: .
V: TRBV24-1
CDR3: ATSEPTGEETQY

J: TRBJ2-5
size: few
V: TRBV7-2
CDR3: ASSPPGQGLRETQY

J: TRBJ2-7
size: many
V: TRBV7-8
CDR3: ASSLWTSAYEQY

J: TRBJ2-7
size: .
V: TRBV20-1
CDR3: SASAPGSYEQY

J: TRBJ2-2
size: few
V: TRBV20-1
CDR3: SAREGAPNTGELF

J: TRBJ2-5
size: .
V: TRBV11-2
CDR3: ASSLEGQGAGTQY

J: TRBJ2-1
size: many
V: TRBV29-1
CDR3: SVKLYNEQF

J: TRBJ1-2
size: many
V: TRBV29-1
CDR3: SVVLTGFDYGYT